This T cell receptor (beta chain) was documented in a study of patients and donors after allogeneic stem cell transplantation. V shed 6 bases, J shed 4 bases, and the junction held 11 bases outside the gene matches. The CDR3 has 18 amino acids. TCRdb itself ran the RT-PCR reads through MiXCR, one entry per CDR3 protein. Found here are hundreds of thousands of distinct CDR3 sequences, 16% of them singletons; the top ten hold around 7.2%. Specimen: blood, either unsorted or a sorted T cell fraction (not recorded which). The sequence came from a human donor who was either an allogeneic HSCT recipient or a stem cell or donor lymphocyte infusion donor (not recorded which). It is not recorded whose cells these are; they may come from a transplant donor. The rearrangement uses TRBV12-3 or TRBV12-4 and TRBJ2-3, with 15 bases that match TRBD2. The CDR3 DNA follows: TGTGCCAGCAGAGACTTAGGGACTAGCGGGAGGTTATCAGATACGCAGTATTTT. It yields the protein CASRDLGTSGRLSDTQYF.